A selection of T cell receptor beta chains follows, all from one sample in a study of technical replicates of blood from several donors. This table comes from immunoSEQ multiplex PCR, and its TCRdb copy is limited to in-frame clones, with some not included. Here the sample spans roughly 79,000 clones, approximately 94% being singletons. The sequenced sample consisted of T cells isolated from PBMCs. The receptor set was obtained from a human donor in good health. The CDR3 runs from the conserved cysteine through the conserved F or W. A D gene is named only where the DNA matches it firmly. The size entry is marked missing in some rows and otherwise reads once, few, many or a size class.

cdr3_nt cdr3_aa j_call clone_size d_call cdr3_length v_call
TGTGCCAGCAGTGAGACTGGCTACGAGCAGTACTTC CASSETGYEQYF TRBJ2-7 . . 12 TRBV2
TGTGCCAGTAAGTGGGGACAGGGGACGACTGAAGCTTTCTTT CASKWGQGTTEAFF TRBJ1-1 . TRBD1 14 TRBV19
TGTGCCAGCAGTCCACAGGGGGCAAAAGGTGAAAAACTGTTTTTT CASSPQGAKGEKLFF TRBJ1-4 once TRBD1 15 TRBV27
TGTGCCAGCAGACAGGGCACTGAAGCTTTCTTT CASRQGTEAFF TRBJ1-1 once . 11 TRBV6-5
TGTGCCAGCAGCTCACGTTCTACTGGGGCCAACGTCCTGACTTTC CASSSRSTGANVLTF TRBJ2-6 . . 15 TRBV7-9
TGCGCCAGCAGCCAACAGGGCCCTAGCTCCTACAATGAGCAGTTCTTC CASSQQGPSSYNEQFF TRBJ2-1 . . 16 TRBV4-1
TGTGCCAGCGGGCACAGCTCCTACAATGAGCAGTTCTTC CASGHSSYNEQFF TRBJ2-1 . . 13 TRBV6-1
TGTGCCTGGAGTGTACGGGGGGTCGGGGAGACCCAGTACTTC CAWSVRGVGETQYF TRBJ2-5 . TRBD2 14 TRBV30
TGTGCCAGCAGCTCGATGCTAGGGGAAGAGACCCAGTACTTC CASSSMLGEETQYF TRBJ2-5 . . 14 TRBV14
TGTGCCAGCAGTAATCAGCGAGAGACCCAGTACTTC CASSNQRETQYF TRBJ2-5 . . 12 TRBV25-1
TGCGCCAGCAGCCCTAGCGGTGCCTCCTACGAGCAGTACTTC CASSPSGASYEQYF TRBJ2-7 . TRBD2 14 TRBV5-1
TGTGCCAGCAGCTTGGGACAAGGGATGGCTGAAGCTTTCTTT CASSLGQGMAEAFF TRBJ1-1 . . 14 TRBV7-9
TGTGCCAGCAGACTAGACAGGGCCTCCTACGAGCAGTACTTC CASRLDRASYEQYF TRBJ2-7 . TRBD1 14 TRBV6-6
TGTGCCAGCAGTCTTCTACAGGGATACGGGGAGACCCAGTACTTC CASSLLQGYGETQYF TRBJ2-5 . . 15 TRBV27
TGTGCCAGCAGCGGATCTTGGGACAGGGGGCTTTTGGGCTCTGGGGCCAACGTCCTGACTTTC CASSGSWDRGLLGSGANVLTF TRBJ2-6 . TRBD1 21 TRBV9
TGTGCCGGGACTAGCGGCTACCAAGAGACCCAGTACTTC CAGTSGYQETQYF TRBJ2-5 . TRBD2 13 TRBV30
TGTGCCAGCAGAAGAGGTCAGCCCCAGCATTTT CASRRGQPQHF TRBJ1-5 . . 11 TRBV2
TGTGCCAGCAGTGGGGACATCTTGTCCTACAATGAGCAGTTCTTC CASSGDILSYNEQFF TRBJ2-1 . . 15 TRBV6-6
TGTGCCAGCAGCCTCTCAGTGAACACTGAAGCTTTCTTT CASSLSVNTEAFF TRBJ1-1 . . 13 TRBV7-3
TGTGCCATCAGTGAGGCTACCTACGAGCAGTACTTC CAISEATYEQYF TRBJ2-7 once . 12 TRBV10-3
TGTGCCTGGCGAGTCTATCGGTCCTACAATGAGCAGTTCTTC CAWRVYRSYNEQFF TRBJ2-1 . . 14 TRBV30
TGCGCCAGCAGCCAAGAGGGACTAGGCATTCAGTACTTC CASSQEGLGIQYF TRBJ2-4 . TRBD2 13 TRBV4-3
TGTGCCAGCAGTTTTGCGGAAACCACTGAAGCTTTCTTT CASSFAETTEAFF TRBJ1-1 . . 13 TRBV28
TGTGCCATCAGCGGACAGGGGGCCAACGAGCAGTACTTC CAISGQGANEQYF TRBJ2-7 . TRBD1 13 TRBV10-3
TGTGCCTGGTTCCCGACAGGGGTGATCCGTAAAGGGACGTATGGCTACACCTTC CAWFPTGVIRKGTYGYTF TRBJ1-2 . TRBD1 18 TRBV30
TGTGCCAGCAGCATAGCGGGAGAAGTTTACCACAATGAGCAGTTCTTC CASSIAGEVYHNEQFF TRBJ2-1 . TRBD2 16 TRBV7-9
TGTGCCAGTAGTATTACGGCAGGGGAAAGCGAGCAGTACTTC CASSITAGESEQYF TRBJ2-7 . . 14 TRBV19
TGTGCCAGCAGTTATCCGGGACAGGGTGCCTACGAGCAGTACTTC CASSYPGQGAYEQYF TRBJ2-7 . TRBD1 15 TRBV28
TGTGCCAGCAGCGCGGGGACAGGGGAGACCCAGTACTTC CASSAGTGETQYF TRBJ2-5 . TRBD1 13 TRBV9
TGTGCCAGCATCGGCGGGAGTTGGGAAGAGACCCAGTACTTC CASIGGSWEETQYF TRBJ2-5 . TRBD2 14 TRBV28
TGTGCCAGCAGCGTCAGGACTAGCGGGAGGGCCGCCGGGGAGCTGTTTTTT CASSVRTSGRAAGELFF TRBJ2-2 once TRBD2 17 TRBV9
TGTGCCAGCAGCTTAGAGGCCGGGACAGCAAAAAGGACCCAGTACTTC CASSLEAGTAKRTQYF TRBJ2-5 . TRBD1 16 TRBV7-2
TGTGCCAGCTTTGAAATGGGGGAGGAAGATACGCAGTATTTT CASFEMGEEDTQYF TRBJ2-3 . . 14 TRBV6-1
TGCGCCAGCAGTGGGGGGGGAGGATACGAGCAGTACTTC CASSGGGGYEQYF TRBJ2-7 . TRBD2 13 TRBV10-1
TGTGCCACCAGCAGAGAGGGCGTTAGCTCTGGGGCCAACGTCCTGACTTTC CATSREGVSSGANVLTF TRBJ2-6 . . 17 TRBV15
TGTGCCATCATCGATACAGGGGGCGATGAGCAGTTCTTC CAIIDTGGDEQFF TRBJ2-1 . TRBD1 13 TRBV10-3
TGTGCCAGCAGTTACAGGGGCGCGCCCGGCTACACCTTC CASSYRGAPGYTF TRBJ1-2 . . 13 TRBV6-5
TGTGCCAGCAGCTTAGGCGGGAGCTGGGGTGAGCAGTTCTTC CASSLGGSWGEQFF TRBJ2-1 once TRBD2 14 TRBV7-6
TGTGCCAGCAGTTACTCTAGACAGTCAGGCACCGGGGAGCTGTTTTTT CASSYSRQSGTGELFF TRBJ2-2 . . 16 TRBV6-6
TGTGCCAGCAGGATCCTAGCGGACATCACCTACGAGCAGTACTTC CASRILADITYEQYF TRBJ2-7 once TRBD2 15 TRBV27
TGTGCCAGCAGCTGGACTAGCGGGAGAGGAACAGATACGCAGTATTTT CASSWTSGRGTDTQYF TRBJ2-3 . TRBD2 16 TRBV7-8
TGTGCCAGCAGCGTAGGGACAGGGAATGAAAAACTGTTTTTT CASSVGTGNEKLFF TRBJ1-4 . TRBD1 14 TRBV9
TGTGCCAGCCAGAATCGCGGGACCCAGTACTTC CASQNRGTQYF TRBJ2-5 . . 11 TRBV7-2
TGTGCCAGCAGCCGACAGGGACGGGGGAGCACTGAAGCTTTCTTT CASSRQGRGSTEAFF TRBJ1-1 . TRBD1 15 TRBV6-5
TGTGCCAGCAGATATCGACTCTTTAACTACAATGAGCAGTTCTTC CASRYRLFNYNEQFF TRBJ2-1 . . 15 TRBV2
TGTGCCAGCAGACAAACATACAGGGACCATGGCTACACCTTC CASRQTYRDHGYTF TRBJ1-2 . . 14 TRBV6-5
TGTGCCAGCAGCCGTACTGGAAACACCATATATTTT CASSRTGNTIYF TRBJ1-3 few . 12 TRBV14
TGTGCCAGTAGCAGGACAGTCAATCAGCCCCAGCATTTT CASSRTVNQPQHF TRBJ1-5 . . 13 TRBV19
TGCGCCAGCAGCCAATTTAGCGGGAGGAGCTACGAGCAGTACTTC CASSQFSGRSYEQYF TRBJ2-7 . TRBD2 15 TRBV4-3